Following are 16 T cell receptor beta chains from one sample sequenced in a study of identical twins. TCRdb recomputed calls from the 5' RACE reads with MiXCR, one row per CDR3 protein. The sample has some 570,000 distinct CDR3 sequences, around 22% seen once. These data were also filed under a second study, of yellow fever vaccine responses in identical twins.

Sequencing input: CD4+ T cells sorted from blood. The origin of the receptors is a woman aged 18-30 years in good health.

The chain employs TRBV19 and TRBJ2-2, with TRBD1 matching over 11 bases. Trimming at V came to 5 bases and at J to 6 bases, leaving 5 bases not matched to a gene. The CDR3 totals 15 residues. CDR1 is LNHDA, CDR2 SQIVND, per germline (reference sequence). The CDR3 here is CASSAGTGGSGELFF. For the CDR3, the DNA is TGTGCCAGTAGTGCCGGGACAGGGGGGTCCGGGGAGCTGTTTTTT.

This sequence joins TRBV6-2 or TRBV6-3 and TRBJ1-1; D may be TRBD1 (5 bases). Germline CDR1 is MNHEY and CDR2 is SVGEGT. Trimming left V 2 bases short and J 0 bases short, with 10 bases between. This CDR3 region has 15 residues. The CDR3, as DNA: TGTGCCAGCAGTTACGGGGCGGTAATGAACACTGAAGCTTTCTTT. This encodes CASSYGAVMNTEAFF.

The chain is built from TRBV24-1 and TRBJ2-1; TRBD2 matches at 8 bases. The CDR3 spans 17 residues. Germline CDR1 and CDR2: KGHDR and SFDVKD. The V and J ends lost 4 bases and 0 bases, in that order; junction bases with no gene match: 7. DNA for the CDR3: TGTGCCACCAGTGACCACCGCAGCGGGAGCTCCTACAATGAGCAGTTCTTC. It encodes CATSDHRSGSSYNEQFF.

The CDR3 DNA is TGCGCCAGCAGTGGGGGCCGAGGAATCCAAGAGACCCAGTACTTC. Amino acids: CASSGGRGIQETQYF. V usage is TRBV5-1 and J usage is TRBJ2-5, with D maybe TRBD1 (6 bases). CDR3 length: 15 residues. Trimming removed 5 bases at V and 1 base at J, with 15 bases between. The germline V gene has CDR1 SGHRS and CDR2 YFSETQ.

This clonotype has only a few counts. The J gene is TRBJ2-2, the V gene TRBV6-1, with 8 bases aligning to TRBD1. V gave up 5 bases and J gave up 6 bases; unmatched junction bases: 5. The CDR3 runs 14 residues. Germline values: CDR1 MNHNS, CDR2 SASEGT. Here the CDR3 DNA reads TGTGCCAGCAGTCGGACAGGGCAAGCCGGGGAGCTGTTTTTT. Its translation: CASSRTGQAGELFF.

This clonotype was counted a few times. This chain links TRBV24-1 with TRBJ2-2, with D possibly matching TRBD1 (6 bases). The length of the CDR3 is 15 residues. Germline values: CDR1 KGHDR, CDR2 SFDVKD. The V end was cut by 5 bases, the J end by 4 bases, with 13 bases between. The CDR3 coding sequence is TGTGCCACCAGTGGGCAGGGGACAAGCACCGGGGAGCTGTTTTTT. Translation: CATSGQGTSTGELFF.

The chain carries TRBV28 and TRBJ1-1; 7 bases are shared with TRBD1. The CDR3 has 14 amino acids. The germline gives CDR1 MDHEN, CDR2 SYDVKM. Trimming cost V 5 bases and J 8 bases; bases outside gene matches: 11. CDR3 nucleotide sequence: TGTGCCAGCAGTGGGACAGTACACCTGGGGGAAGCTTTCTTT. Protein product: CASSGTVHLGEAFF.

The genes are TRBV3-1 and TRBJ2-3; TRBD1 matches 7 bases. Losses at the gene ends were 4 bases for V and 3 bases for J; bases not matched to a gene: 13. This CDR3 is built from 17 residues. Germline CDR1 reads LGHDT; CDR2 reads YNNKEL (reference sequence). The CDR3 region is CASSRHLPKGATDTQYF. The CDR3 DNA reads as TGTGCCAGCAGCCGCCACCTTCCTAAGGGGGCAACAGATACGCAGTATTTT.

This clonotype was detected only a few times. The chain employs TRBV11-2 and TRBJ1-3; D possibly corresponds to TRBD1 (6 bases). The CDR3 length is 15 residues. From germline, CDR1 is SGHAT and CDR2 FQNNGV. V lost 8 bases, J lost 0 bases, and 14 bases lay in between. The CDR3 bases are TGTGCCAGCGGGGGCAGCCTGACCTCTGGAAACACCATATATTTT. It encodes CASGGSLTSGNTIYF.

The chain carries TRBV12-3 or TRBV12-4 and TRBJ2-2, with D unresolved. The V end was cut by 6 bases, the J end by 2 bases, with 10 bases between. This CDR3 is built from 14 residues. This CDR3 is CASRTGTNTGELFF. The DNA for the CDR3 is TGTGCCAGCAGGACCGGAACAAACACCGGGGAGCTGTTTTTT.

The table lists this clonotype with a few counts. The V gene is TRBV6-1, the J gene TRBJ2-3; 14 bases are a match to TRBD2. Per germline, CDR1 MNHNS and CDR2 SASEGT. V lost 6 bases to trimming and J lost 6 bases; unmatched junction nucleotides: 14. The CDR3 is 18 amino acids. The CDR3 reads CASSRPPTSGRVWDTQYF. Here the CDR3 DNA reads TGTGCCAGCAGCCGACCCCCGACTAGCGGGAGGGTGTGGGATACGCAGTATTTT.

J is TRBJ2-5 and V is TRBV28; 12 bases agree with TRBD2. This CDR3 contains 15 residues. From germline, CDR1 is MDHEN and CDR2 SYDVKM. V lost 4 bases to trimming and J lost 4 bases; unmatched junction nucleotides: 4. CDR3 sequence: CASSSGGLAGETQYF. The CDR3 region has the DNA TGTGCCAGCAGTTCTGGGGGACTAGCGGGAGAGACCCAGTACTTC.

This chain joins TRBV5-1 and TRBJ2-3, with D tentatively TRBD1 (6 bases). Trimming took 3 bases from V and 2 from J, leaving 16 bases between them. This CDR3 comprises 16 residues. Looked up from germline, CDR1 is SGHRS and CDR2 is YFSETQ. This chain's CDR3 is CASSSGQPSTTDTQYF. The CDR3 DNA sequence: TGCGCCAGCAGCTCGGGACAACCCTCGACCACAGATACGCAGTATTTT.

This clonotype was counted only a few times. This rearrangement joins TRBV20-1 to TRBJ2-1, with TRBD2 as a possible D gene (6 bases). V shed 1 base and J shed 4 bases, with 14 bases lying between them. The CDR3 runs to 15 residues. Per germline, CDR1 DFQATT and CDR2 SNEGSKA (reference sequence). Here the CDR3 DNA reads TGCAGTGCTAGAGTTGGCGGGAAGGGGTACAATGAGCAGTTCTTC. This sequence encodes CSARVGGKGYNEQFF.

The CDR3 sequence is CASSPQQGTNTGELFF. The CDR3 nucleotides read TGTGCCAGCAGCCCACAACAGGGTACGAACACCGGGGAGCTGTTTTTT. The rearrangement uses TRBV7-9 and TRBJ2-2, with a weak D call TRBD1 (6 bases). The CDR3 contains 16 residues. Trimming left V 5 bases short and J 0 bases short, with 13 bases between. Per the germline V gene, CDR1 is SEHNR and CDR2 is FQNEAQ (reference sequence).

Only a few counts were recorded for this clonotype. The V and J genes are TRBV6-5 and TRBJ2-3; unclear D gene. The CDR3 contains 17 residues. Deletions cut 0 bases from V and 0 bases from J, with 13 bases between. Per the germline V gene, CDR1 is MNHEY and CDR2 is SVGAGI. The CDR3 nucleotides are TGTGCCAGCAGTTACTCGTCTTCCGTTCCTAGCACAGATACGCAGTATTTT. Its protein product is CASSYSSSVPSTDTQYF.